The clone carrying this T cell receptor beta chain was observed a handful of times. The CDR3 is 14 residues long. CDR1 is MNHNS, CDR2 SASEGT, per germline. V was clipped by 10 bases and J by 2 bases; unmatched bases: 9. Each CDR3 protein is one row after TCRdb ran MiXCR on the 5' RACE reads. Counted here are approximately 120,000 distinct CDR3 sequences, about 15% occurring once; the ten biggest clones make up 20% to 25%. The data were obtained in a study of early T cells in non-severe SARS-CoV-2 infection. The sequence was obtained from an adult who was a healthcare worker with PCR-confirmed SARS-CoV-2 infection or an uninfected control (not recorded which). The sample taken for sequencing was whole blood. The V call is TRBV6-1, the J call TRBJ2-3, with 7 bases fitting TRBD1. CDR3 DNA sequence: TGTGCCAACCACCCGGGACAGATCACAGATACGCAGTATTTT. Protein: CANHPGQITDTQYF.